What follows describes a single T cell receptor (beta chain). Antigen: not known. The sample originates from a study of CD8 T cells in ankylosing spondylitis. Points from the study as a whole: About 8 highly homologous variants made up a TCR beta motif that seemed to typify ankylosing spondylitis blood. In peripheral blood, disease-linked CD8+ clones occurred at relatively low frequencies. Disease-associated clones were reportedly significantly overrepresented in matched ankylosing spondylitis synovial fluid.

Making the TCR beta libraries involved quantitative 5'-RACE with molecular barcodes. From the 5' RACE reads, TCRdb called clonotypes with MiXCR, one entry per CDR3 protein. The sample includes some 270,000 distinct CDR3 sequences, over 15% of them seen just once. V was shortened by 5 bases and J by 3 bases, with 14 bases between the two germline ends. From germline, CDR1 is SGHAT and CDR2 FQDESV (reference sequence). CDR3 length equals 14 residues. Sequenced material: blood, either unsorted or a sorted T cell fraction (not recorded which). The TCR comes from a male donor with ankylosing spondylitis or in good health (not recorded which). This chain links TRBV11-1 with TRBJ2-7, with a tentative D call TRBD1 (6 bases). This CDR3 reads CASSQDRNYYEQYF. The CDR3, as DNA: TGTGCCAGCAGCCAAGACAGGAACTACTACGAGCAGTACTTC.